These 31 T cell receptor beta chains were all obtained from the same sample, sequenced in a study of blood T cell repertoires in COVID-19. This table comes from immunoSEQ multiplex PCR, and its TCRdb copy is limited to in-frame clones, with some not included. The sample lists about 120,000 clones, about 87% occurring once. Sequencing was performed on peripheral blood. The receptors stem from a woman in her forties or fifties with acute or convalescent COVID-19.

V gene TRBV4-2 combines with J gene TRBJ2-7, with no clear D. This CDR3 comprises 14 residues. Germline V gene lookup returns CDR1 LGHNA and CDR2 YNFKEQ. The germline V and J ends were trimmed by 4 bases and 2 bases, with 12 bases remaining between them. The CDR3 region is CASSPTSLPYEQYF. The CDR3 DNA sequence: TGTGCCAGCAGCCCGACAAGCCTCCCCTACGAGCAGTACTTC.

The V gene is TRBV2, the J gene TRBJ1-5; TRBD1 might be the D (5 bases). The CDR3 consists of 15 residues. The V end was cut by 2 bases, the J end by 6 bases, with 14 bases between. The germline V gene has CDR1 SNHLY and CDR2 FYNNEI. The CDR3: CASSETGSLGQPQHF. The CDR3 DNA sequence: TGTGCCAGCAGTGAAACAGGAAGCCTGGGTCAGCCCCAGCATTTT.

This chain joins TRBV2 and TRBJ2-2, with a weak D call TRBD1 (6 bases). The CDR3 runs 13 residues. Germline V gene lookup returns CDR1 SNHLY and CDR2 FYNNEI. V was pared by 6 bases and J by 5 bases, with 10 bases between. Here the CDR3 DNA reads TGTGCCAGCAGGGCAGGGGTGACCGGGGAGCTGTTTTTT. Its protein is CASRAGVTGELFF.

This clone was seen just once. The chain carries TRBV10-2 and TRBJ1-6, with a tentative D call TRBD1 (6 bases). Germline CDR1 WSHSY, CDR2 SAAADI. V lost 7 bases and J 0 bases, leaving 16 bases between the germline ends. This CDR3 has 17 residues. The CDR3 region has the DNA TGCGCCAGCACCCGTGGGGGCCCCAGCTCCTATAATTCACCCCTCCACTTT. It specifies CASTRGGPSSYNSPLHF.

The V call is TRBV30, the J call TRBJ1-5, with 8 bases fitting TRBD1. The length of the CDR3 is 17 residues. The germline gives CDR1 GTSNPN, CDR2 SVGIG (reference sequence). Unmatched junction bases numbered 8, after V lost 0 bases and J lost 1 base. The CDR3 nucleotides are TGTGCCTGGAGTGTACCCTGGCAGGGGGCGAGCAATCAGCCCCAGCATTTT. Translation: CAWSVPWQGASNQPQHF.

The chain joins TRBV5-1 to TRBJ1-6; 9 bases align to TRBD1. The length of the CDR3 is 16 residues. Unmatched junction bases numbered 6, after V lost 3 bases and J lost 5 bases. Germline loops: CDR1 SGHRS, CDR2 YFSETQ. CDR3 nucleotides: TGCGCCAGCAGCTGGGGACAGGGTTACGATAATTCACCCCTCCACTTT. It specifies CASSWGQGYDNSPLHF.

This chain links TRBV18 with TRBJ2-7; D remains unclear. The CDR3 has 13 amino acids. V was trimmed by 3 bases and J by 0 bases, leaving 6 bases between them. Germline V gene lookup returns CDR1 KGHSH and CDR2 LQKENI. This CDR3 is CASSPRSSYEQYF. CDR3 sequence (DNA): TGTGCCAGCTCACCTAGGAGCTCCTACGAGCAGTACTTC.

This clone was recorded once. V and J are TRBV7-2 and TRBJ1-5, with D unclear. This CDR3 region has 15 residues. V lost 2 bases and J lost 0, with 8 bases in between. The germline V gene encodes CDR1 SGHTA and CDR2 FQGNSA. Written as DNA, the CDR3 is TGTGCCAGCAGCTTAAAGGCAGGTAGCAATCAGCCCCAGCATTTT. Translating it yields CASSLKAGSNQPQHF.

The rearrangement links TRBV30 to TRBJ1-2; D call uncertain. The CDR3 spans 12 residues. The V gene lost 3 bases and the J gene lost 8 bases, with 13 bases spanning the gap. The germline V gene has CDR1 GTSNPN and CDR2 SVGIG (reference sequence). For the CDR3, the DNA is TGTGCCTGGAGGCACCCCCGGGAGGGCTACACCTTC. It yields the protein CAWRHPREGYTF.

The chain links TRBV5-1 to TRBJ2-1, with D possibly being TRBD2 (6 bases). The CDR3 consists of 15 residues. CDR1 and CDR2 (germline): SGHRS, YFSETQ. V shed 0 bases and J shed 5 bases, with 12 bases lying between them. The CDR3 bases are TGCGCCAGCAGCTTGGGGGTTAGCGGAAACAATGAGCAGTTCTTC. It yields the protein CASSLGVSGNNEQFF. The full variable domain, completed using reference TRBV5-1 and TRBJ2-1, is KAGVTQTPRYLIKTRGQQVTLSCSPISGHRSVSWYQQTPGQGLQFLFEYFSETQRNKGNFPGRFSGRQFSNSRSEMNVSTLELGDSALYLCASSLGVSGNNEQFFGPGTRLTVL.

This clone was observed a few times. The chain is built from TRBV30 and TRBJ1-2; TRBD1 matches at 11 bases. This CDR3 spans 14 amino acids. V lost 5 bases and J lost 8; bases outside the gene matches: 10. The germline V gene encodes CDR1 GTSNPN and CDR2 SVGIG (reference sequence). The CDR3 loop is CAWSPGGQGEGYTF. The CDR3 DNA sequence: TGTGCCTGGTCCCCCGGGGGACAGGGGGAAGGCTACACCTTC.

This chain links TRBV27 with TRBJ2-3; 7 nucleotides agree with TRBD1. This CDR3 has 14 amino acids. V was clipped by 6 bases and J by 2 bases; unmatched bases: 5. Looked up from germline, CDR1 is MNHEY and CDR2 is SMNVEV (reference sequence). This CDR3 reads CASSPGQVTDTQYF. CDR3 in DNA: TGTGCCAGCAGCCCAGGACAGGTCACAGATACGCAGTATTTT.

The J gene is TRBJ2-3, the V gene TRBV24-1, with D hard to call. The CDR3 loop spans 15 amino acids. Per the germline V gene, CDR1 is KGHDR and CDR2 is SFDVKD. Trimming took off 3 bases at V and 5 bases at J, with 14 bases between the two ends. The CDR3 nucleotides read TGTGCCACCAGTGATGACTCGAGACTGGGAGATACGCAGTATTTT. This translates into CATSDDSRLGDTQYF.

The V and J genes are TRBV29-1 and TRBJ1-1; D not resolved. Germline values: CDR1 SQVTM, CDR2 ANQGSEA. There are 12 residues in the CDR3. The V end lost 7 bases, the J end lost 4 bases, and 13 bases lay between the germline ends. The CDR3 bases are TGCAGCGCTTTCAGGCTGGCCACTGAAGCTTTCTTT. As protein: CSAFRLATEAFF.

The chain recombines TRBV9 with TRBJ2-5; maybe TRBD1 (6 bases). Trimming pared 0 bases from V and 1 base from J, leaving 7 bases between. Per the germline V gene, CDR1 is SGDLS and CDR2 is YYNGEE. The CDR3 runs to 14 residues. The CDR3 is CASSVGTAQETQYF. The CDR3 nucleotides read TGTGCCAGCAGCGTAGGGACAGCCCAAGAGACCCAGTACTTC.

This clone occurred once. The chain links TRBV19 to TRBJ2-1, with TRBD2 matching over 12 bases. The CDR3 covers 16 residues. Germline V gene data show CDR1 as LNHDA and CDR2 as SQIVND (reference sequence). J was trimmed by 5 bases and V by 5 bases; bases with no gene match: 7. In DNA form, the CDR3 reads TGTGCCAGTAGTCCGTGGACTAGCGGGACCAACAATGAGCAGTTCTTC. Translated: CASSPWTSGTNNEQFF.

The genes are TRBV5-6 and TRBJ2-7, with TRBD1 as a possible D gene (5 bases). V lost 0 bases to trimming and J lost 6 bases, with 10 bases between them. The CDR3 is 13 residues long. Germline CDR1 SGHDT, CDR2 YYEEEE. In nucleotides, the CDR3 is TGTGCCAGCAGCTTGGTCGTAGGGGCCGAGCAGTACTTC. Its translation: CASSLVVGAEQYF.

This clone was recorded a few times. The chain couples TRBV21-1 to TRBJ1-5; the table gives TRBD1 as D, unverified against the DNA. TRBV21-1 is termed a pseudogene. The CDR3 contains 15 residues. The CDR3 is CASSMGPAGNQPQHF. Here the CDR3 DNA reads TGTGCCAGCAGCATGGGCCCCGCAGGCAATCAGCCCCAGCATTTT.

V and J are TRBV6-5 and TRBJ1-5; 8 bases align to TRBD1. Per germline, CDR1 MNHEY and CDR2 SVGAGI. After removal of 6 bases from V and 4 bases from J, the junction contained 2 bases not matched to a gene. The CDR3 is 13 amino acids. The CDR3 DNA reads TGTGCCAGCAGCACAGGGGGGAATCAGCCCCAGCATTTT. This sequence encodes CASSTGGNQPQHF.

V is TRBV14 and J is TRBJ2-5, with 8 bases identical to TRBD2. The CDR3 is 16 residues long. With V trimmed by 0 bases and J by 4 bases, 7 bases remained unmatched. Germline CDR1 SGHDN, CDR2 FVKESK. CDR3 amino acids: CASSQDVWLAGETQYF. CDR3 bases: TGTGCCAGCAGCCAAGACGTCTGGCTAGCGGGAGAGACCCAGTACTTC.

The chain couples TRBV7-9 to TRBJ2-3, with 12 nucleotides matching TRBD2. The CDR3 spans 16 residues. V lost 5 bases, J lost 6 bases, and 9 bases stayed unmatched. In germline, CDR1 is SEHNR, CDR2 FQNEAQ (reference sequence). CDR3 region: CASSPRGLAGADTQYF. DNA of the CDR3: TGTGCCAGCAGCCCCCGGGGACTAGCGGGTGCGGATACGCAGTATTTT.

The CDR3, as DNA: TGTGCCAGCAGCAAAGCTGGGGACAGGGGAGTGAATTCACCCCTCCACTTT. It specifies CASSKAGDRGVNSPLHF. The V gene is TRBV21-1, the J gene TRBJ1-6; the D call of TRBD1 is as the table states it, not checked on the DNA. TRBV21-1 is a pseudogene. This CDR3 comprises 17 residues.

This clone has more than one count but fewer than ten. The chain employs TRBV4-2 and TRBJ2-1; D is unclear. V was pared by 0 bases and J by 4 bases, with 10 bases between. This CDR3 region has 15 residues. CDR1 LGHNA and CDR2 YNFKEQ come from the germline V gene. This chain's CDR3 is CASSQENGAYNEQFF. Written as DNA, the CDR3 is TGTGCCAGCAGCCAAGAGAATGGAGCGTACAATGAGCAGTTCTTC.

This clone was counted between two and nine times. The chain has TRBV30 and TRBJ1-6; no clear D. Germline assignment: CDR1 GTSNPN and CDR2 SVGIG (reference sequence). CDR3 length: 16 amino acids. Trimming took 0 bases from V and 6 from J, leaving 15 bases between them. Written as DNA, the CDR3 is TGTGCCTGGAGTGTAGTACAGAATATTCGTAATTCACCCCTCCACTTT. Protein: CAWSVVQNIRNSPLHF.

The CDR3 reads CASSLAWAESTGEQYF. The CDR3 nucleotides read TGTGCCAGCAGCTTAGCGTGGGCGGAGTCTACGGGGGAGCAGTACTTC. This chain connects TRBV11-2 to TRBJ2-7, with D perhaps matching TRBD2 (5 bases). With 1 base removed from V and 7 bases from J, the gap between germline ends came to 20 bases. This CDR3 is 16 amino acids long. The V gene's germline CDR1 is SGHAT and CDR2 FQNNGV.

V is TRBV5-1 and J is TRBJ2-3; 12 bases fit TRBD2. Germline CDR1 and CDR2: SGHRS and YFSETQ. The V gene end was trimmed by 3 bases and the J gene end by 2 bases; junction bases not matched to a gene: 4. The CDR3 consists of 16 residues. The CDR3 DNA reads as TGCGCCAGCAGCTCCGGACTAGCGGGGTCCACAGATACGCAGTATTTT. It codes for CASSSGLAGSTDTQYF.

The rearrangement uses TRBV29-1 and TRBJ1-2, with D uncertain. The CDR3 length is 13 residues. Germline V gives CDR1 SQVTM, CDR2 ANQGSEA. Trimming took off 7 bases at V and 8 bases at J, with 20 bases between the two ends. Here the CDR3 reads CSATRRSGAGYTF. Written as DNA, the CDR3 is TGCAGCGCCACAAGAAGGTCGGGTGCCGGCTACACCTTC.

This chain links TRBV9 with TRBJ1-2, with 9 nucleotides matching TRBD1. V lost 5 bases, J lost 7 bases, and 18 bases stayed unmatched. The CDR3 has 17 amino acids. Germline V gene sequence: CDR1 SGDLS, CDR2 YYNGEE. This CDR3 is CASSALVVTGGRGGYTF. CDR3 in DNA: TGTGCCAGCAGTGCTTTGGTTGTAACAGGGGGCCGGGGTGGCTACACCTTC.

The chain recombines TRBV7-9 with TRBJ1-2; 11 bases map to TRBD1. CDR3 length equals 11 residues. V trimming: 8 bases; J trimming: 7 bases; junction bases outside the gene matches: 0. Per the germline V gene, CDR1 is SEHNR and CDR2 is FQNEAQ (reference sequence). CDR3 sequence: CASGTGGGYTF. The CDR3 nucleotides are TGTGCCAGCGGGACAGGGGGTGGCTACACCTTC.

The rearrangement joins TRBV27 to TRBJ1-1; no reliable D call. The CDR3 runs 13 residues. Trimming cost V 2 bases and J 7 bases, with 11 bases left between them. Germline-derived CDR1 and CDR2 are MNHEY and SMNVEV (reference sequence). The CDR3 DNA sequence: TGTGCCAGCAGTTTAGGATTCCGGGGTGAAGCTTTCTTT. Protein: CASSLGFRGEAFF.

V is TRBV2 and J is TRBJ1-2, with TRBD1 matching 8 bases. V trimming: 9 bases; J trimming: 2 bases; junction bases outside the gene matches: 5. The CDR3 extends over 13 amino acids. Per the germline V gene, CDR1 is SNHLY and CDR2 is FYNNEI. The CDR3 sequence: CASSNRGNYGYTF. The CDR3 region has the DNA TGTGCCAGTTCAAACAGGGGGAACTATGGCTACACCTTC. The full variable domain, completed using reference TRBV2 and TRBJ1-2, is EPEVTQTPSHQVTQMGQEVILRCVPISNHLYFYWYRQILGQKVEFLVSFYNNEISEKSEIFDDQFSVERPDGSNFTLKIRSTKLEDSAMYFCASSNRGNYGYTFGSGTRLTVV.